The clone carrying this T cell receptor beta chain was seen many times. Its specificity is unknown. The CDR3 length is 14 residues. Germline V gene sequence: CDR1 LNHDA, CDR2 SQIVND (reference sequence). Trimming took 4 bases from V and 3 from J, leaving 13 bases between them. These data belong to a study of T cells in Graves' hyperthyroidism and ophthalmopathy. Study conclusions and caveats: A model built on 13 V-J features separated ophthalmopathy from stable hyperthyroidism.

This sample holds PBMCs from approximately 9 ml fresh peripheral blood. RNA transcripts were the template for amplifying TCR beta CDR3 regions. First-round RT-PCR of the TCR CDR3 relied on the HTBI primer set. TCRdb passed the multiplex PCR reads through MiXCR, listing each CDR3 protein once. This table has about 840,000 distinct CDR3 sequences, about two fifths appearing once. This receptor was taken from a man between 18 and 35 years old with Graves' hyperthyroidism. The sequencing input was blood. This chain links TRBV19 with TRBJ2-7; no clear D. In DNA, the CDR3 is TGTGCCAGTAGTAGCGTCGCCAATTTCTACGAGCAGTACTTC. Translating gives CASSSVANFYEQYF.